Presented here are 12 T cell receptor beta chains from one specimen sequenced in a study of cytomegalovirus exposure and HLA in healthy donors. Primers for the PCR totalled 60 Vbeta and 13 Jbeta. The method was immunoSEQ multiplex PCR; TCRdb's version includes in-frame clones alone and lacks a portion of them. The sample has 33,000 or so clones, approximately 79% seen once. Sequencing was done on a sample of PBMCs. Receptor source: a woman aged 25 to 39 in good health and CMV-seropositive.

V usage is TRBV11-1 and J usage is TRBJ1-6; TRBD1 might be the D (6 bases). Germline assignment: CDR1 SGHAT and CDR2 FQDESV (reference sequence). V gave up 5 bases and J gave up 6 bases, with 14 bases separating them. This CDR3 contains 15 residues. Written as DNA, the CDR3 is TGTGCCAGCAGCAACAGGGTTGGGGGTAATTCACCCCTCCACTTT. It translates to CASSNRVGGNSPLHF.

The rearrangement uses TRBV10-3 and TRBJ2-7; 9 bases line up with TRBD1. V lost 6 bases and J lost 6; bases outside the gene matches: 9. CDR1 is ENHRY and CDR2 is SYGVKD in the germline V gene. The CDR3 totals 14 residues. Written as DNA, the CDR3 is TGTGCCATCAGCCCGGGACAGGGCATTTTCGAGCAGTACTTC. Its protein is CAISPGQGIFEQYF.

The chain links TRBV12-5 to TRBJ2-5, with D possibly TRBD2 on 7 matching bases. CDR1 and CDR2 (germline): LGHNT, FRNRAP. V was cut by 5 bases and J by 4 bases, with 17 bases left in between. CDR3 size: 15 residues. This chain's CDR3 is CASGAPMRGGETQYF. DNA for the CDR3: TGTGCTAGTGGTGCCCCCATGAGGGGGGGAGAGACCCAGTACTTC.

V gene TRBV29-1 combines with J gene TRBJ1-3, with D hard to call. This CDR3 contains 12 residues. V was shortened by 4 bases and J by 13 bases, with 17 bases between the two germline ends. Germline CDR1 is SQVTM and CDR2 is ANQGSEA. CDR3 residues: CSVGTPTLGIYF. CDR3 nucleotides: TGCAGCGTTGGTACTCCGACCCTCGGGATATATTTT.

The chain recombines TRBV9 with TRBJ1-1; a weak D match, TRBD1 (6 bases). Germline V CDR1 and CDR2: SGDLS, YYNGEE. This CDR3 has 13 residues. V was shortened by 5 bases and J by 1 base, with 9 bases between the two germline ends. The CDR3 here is CASRTGTNTEAFF. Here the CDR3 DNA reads TGTGCCAGCAGGACAGGAACGAACACTGAAGCTTTCTTT.

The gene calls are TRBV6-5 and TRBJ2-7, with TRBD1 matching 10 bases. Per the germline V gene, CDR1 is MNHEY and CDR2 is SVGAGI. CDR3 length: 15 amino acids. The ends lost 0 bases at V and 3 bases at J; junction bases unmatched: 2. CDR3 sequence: CASSYSTGGFYEQYF. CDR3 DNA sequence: TGTGCCAGCAGTTACTCGACAGGGGGCTTCTACGAGCAGTACTTC.

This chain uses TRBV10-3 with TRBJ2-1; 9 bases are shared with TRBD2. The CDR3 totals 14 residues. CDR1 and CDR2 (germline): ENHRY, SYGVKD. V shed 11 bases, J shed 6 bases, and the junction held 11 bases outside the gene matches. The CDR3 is CAAGHSGSVNEQFF. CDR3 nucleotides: TGTGCCGCCGGCCATAGCGGGAGTGTCAATGAGCAGTTCTTC.

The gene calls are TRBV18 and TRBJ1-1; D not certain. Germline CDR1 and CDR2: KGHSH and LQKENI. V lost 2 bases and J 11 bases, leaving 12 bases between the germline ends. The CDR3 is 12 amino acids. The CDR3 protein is CASSPATGDAFF. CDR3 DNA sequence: TGTGCCAGCTCACCAGCAACGGGAGACGCTTTCTTT. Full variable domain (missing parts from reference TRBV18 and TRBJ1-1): NAGVMQNPRHLVRRRGQEARLRCSPMKGHSHVYWYRQLPEEGLKFMVYLQKENIIDESGMPKERFSAEFPKEGPSILRIQQVVRGDSAAYFCASSPATGDAFFGQGTRLTVV.

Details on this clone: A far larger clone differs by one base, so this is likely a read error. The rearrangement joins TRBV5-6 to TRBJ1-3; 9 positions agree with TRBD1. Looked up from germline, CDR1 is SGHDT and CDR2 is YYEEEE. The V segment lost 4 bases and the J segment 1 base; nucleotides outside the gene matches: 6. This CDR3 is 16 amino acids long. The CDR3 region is CASSPGTGQSGNTIYF. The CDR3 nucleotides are TGTGCCAGCAGCCCAGGGACAGGGCAGTCTGGAAACACCATATATTTT.

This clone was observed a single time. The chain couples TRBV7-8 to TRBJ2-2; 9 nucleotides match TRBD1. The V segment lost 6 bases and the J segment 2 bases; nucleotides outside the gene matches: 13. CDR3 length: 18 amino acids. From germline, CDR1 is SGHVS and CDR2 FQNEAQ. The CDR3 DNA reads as TGTGCCAGCAGTCCCAGGGGGACAGGGAATTTCAACACCGGGGAGCTGTTTTTT. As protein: CASSPRGTGNFNTGELFF.

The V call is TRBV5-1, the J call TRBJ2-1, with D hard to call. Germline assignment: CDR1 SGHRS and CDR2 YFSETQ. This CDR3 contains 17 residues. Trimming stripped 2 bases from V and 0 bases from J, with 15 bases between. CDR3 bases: TGCGCCAGCAGCTTCAATATCAGGCAGAGCTCCTACAATGAGCAGTTCTTC. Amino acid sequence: CASSFNIRQSSYNEQFF.

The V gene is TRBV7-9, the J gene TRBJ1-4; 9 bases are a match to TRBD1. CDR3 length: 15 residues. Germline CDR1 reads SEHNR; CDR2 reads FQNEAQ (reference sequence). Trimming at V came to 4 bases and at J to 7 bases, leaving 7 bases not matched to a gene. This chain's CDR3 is CASSSRDRDPEKLFF. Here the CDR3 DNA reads TGTGCCAGCAGCTCCCGGGACAGGGACCCTGAAAAACTGTTTTTT.